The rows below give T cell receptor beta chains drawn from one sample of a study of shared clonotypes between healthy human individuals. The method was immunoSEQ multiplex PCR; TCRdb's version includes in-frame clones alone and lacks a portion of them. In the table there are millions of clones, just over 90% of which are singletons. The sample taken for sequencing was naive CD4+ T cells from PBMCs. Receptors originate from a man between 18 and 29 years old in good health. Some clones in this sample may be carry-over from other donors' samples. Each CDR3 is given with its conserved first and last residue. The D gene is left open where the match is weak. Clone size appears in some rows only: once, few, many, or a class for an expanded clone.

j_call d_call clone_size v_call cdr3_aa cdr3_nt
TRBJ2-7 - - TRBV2 CASRGAILAYEQYF TGTGCCAGCAGGGGGGCGATTCTTGCCTACGAGCAGTACTTC
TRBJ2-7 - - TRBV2 CASRRMFPYEQYF TGTGCCAGCAGGCGGATGTTCCCCTACGAGCAGTACTTC
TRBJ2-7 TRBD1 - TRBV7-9 CASSPPGTVLAEQYF TGTGCCAGCAGTCCTCCCGGGACAGTGTTAGCCGAGCAGTACTTC
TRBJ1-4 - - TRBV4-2 CASGLGEKLFF TGTGCCAGCGGACTCGGGGAAAAACTGTTTTTT
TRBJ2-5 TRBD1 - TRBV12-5 CASGPGTAPETQYF TGTGCTAGTGGCCCAGGGACAGCTCCGGAGACCCAGTACTTC
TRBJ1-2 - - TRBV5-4 CASSLPGAVGYTF TGTGCCAGCAGCTTGCCAGGGGCGGTTGGCTACACCTTC
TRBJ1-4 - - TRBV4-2 CASAAPRQAEKLFF TGTGCCAGCGCCGCCCCCAGACAGGCCGAAAAACTGTTTTTT
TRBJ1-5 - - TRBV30 CAWSVRANQPQHF TGTGCCTGGAGTGTTCGGGCCAATCAGCCCCAGCATTTT
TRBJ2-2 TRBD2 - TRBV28 CATLTSGSRGELFF TGTGCCACCTTGACTAGCGGGAGTAGGGGGGAGCTGTTTTTT
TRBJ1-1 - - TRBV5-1 CASSLTGMNTEAFF TGCGCCAGCAGCTTGACGGGAATGAACACTGAAGCTTTCTTT
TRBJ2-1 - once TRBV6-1 CASSDWGAYRFF TGTGCCAGCAGTGATTGGGGGGCGTATCGGTTCTTC
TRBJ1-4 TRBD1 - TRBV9 CASSPRGTGGEKLFF TGTGCCAGCAGCCCCCGAGGGACAGGGGGTGAAAAACTGTTTTTT